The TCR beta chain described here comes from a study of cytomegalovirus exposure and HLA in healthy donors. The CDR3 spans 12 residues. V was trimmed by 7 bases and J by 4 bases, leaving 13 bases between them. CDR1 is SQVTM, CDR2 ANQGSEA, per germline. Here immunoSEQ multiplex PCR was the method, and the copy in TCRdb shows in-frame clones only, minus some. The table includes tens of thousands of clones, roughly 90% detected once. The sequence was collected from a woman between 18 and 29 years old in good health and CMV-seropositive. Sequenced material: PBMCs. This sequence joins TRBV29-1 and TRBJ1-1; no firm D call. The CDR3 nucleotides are TGCAGCGCCGACAATCTATCCACTGAAGCTTTCTTT. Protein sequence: CSADNLSTEAFF.